The sequence of this TCR beta chain was determined in a study of T cell responses to AZD1222 COVID-19 vaccine. Notes on the study in general: Two AZD1222 doses significantly raised spike-specific TCR breadth and depth over controls. White British people made up most donors, females outnumbered males, and clonal diversity was possibly underestimated. Among vaccine-associated CD4 TCRs, coverage spanned spike, with dominance at 160-218 and 743-854.

Both about-4-week and about-12-week second-dose recipients were combined. The CDR3 is 15 amino acids. CDR1 and CDR2 (germline): MNHNY, SVGAGI (reference sequence). V shed 7 bases, J shed 1 base, and the junction held 7 bases outside the gene matches. Using immunoSEQ multiplex PCR, the repertoire was profiled, and TCRdb retains in-frame clones only, with some absent. The data contain approximately 60,000 clones, roughly 90% of them seen just once; the ten biggest clones take up less than 9%. The table lists this clone with a few counts. Its antigen remains unidentified. The sample consisted of peripheral blood, taken 28 days after the second AZD1222 dose. V gene TRBV6-6 combines with J gene TRBJ2-7; 10 bases map to TRBD1. The receptor's source is an adult who received the AZD1222 COVID-19 vaccine. DNA of the CDR3: TGTGCCAGCAACCCCCGACAGGGGGCGTCCTACGAGCAGTACTTC. Residues: CASNPRQGASYEQYF.